Detailed here is one T cell receptor (beta chain). This entry comes from a study of shared clonotypes between healthy human individuals. Using immunoSEQ multiplex PCR, the repertoire was profiled, and TCRdb retains in-frame clones only, with some absent. Of 2 million to 2.5 million clones listed, about 94% are singletons. The receptor's source is a man younger than 30 in good health. Input material: naive CD4+ T cells sorted from blood. Subset reported: CD45RA+ positively selected.

CDR3 amino acids: CASSRVQGNSPLHF. The CDR3 region has the DNA TGCGCCAGCAGCCGCGTCCAGGGGAATTCACCCCTCCACTTT. This chain joins TRBV5-1 and TRBJ1-6; D might be TRBD1 (6 bases). CDR1 SGHRS and CDR2 YFSETQ come from the germline V gene. The CDR3 sequence is 14 residues long. The V and J ends lost 4 bases and 7 bases respectively, with 12 bases between them.